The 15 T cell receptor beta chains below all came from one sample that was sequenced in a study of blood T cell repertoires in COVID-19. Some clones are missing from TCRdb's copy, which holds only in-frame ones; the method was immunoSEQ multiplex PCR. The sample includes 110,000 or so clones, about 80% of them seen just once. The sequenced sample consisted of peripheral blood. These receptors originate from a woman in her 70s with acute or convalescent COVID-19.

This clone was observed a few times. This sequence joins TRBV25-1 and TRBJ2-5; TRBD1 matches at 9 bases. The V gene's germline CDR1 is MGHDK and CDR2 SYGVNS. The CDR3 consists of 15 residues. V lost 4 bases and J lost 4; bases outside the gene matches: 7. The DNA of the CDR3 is TGTGCCAGCAGTGGTTACAGGGGGCTCGGAGAGACCCAGTACTTC. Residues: CASSGYRGLGETQYF.

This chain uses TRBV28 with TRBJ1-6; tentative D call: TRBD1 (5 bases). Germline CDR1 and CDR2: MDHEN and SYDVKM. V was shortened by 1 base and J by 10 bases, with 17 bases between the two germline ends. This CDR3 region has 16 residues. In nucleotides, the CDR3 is TGTGCCAGCAGTTTATATTCTAGGTCAGGGTGGTCACCCCTCCACTTT. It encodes CASSLYSRSGWSPLHF.

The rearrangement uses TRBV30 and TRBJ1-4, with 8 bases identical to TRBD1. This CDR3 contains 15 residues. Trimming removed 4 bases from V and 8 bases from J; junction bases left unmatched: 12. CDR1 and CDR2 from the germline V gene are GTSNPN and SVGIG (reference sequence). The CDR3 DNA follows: TGTGCCTGGACCTCTGGACAGGGCAAAAACGAAAAACTGTTTTTT. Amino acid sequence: CAWTSGQGKNEKLFF.

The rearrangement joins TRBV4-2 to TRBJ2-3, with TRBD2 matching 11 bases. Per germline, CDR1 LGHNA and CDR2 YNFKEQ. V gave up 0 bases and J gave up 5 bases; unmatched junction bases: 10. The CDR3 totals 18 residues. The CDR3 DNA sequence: TGTGCCAGCAGCCAAGAATTGCCTAGCGGGGGGCGGGGAGATACGCAGTATTTT. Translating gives CASSQELPSGGRGDTQYF.

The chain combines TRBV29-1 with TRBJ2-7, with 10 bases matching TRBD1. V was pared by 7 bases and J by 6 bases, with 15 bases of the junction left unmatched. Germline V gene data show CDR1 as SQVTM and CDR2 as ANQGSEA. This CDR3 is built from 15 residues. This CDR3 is CSARHLGQGPAEQYF. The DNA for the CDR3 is TGCAGCGCCCGACATCTGGGACAGGGGCCTGCCGAGCAGTACTTC.

CDR3 residues: CATSGGTNIQYF. The DNA of the CDR3 is TGTGCCACTTCAGGGGGTACGAACATTCAGTACTTC. V usage is TRBV6-6 and J usage is TRBJ2-4, with 7 bases aligning to TRBD1. The V gene's germline CDR1 is MNHNY and CDR2 SVGAGI (reference sequence). The CDR3 covers 12 residues. The V segment lost 10 bases and the J segment 7 bases; nucleotides outside the gene matches: 7.

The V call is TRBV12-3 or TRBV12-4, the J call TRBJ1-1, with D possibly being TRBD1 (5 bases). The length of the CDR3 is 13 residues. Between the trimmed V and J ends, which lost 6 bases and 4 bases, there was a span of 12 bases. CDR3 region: CASRSRVGTEAFF. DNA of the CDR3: TGTGCCAGCAGAAGCAGGGTTGGCACTGAAGCTTTCTTT.

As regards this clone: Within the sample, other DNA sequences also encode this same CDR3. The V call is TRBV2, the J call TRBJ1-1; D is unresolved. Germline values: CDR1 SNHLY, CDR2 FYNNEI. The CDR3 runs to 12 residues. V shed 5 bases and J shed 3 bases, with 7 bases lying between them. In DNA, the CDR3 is TGTGCCAGCAGTCGGACTGACACTGAAGCTTTCTTT. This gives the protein CASSRTDTEAFF.

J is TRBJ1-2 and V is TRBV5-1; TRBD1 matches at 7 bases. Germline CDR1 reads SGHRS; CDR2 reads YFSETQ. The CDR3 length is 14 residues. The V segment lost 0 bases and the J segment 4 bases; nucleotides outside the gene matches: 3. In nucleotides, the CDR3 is TGCGCCAGCAGCTTGGGACAGGGATTCTATGGCTACACCTTC. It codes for CASSLGQGFYGYTF.

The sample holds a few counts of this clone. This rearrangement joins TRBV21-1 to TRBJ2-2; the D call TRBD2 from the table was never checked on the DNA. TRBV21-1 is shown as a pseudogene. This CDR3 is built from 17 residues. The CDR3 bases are TGTGCCAGCAGCAAAGGCGAAATTAGCGGGGCGACCGGGGAGCTGTTTTTT. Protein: CASSKGEISGATGELFF.

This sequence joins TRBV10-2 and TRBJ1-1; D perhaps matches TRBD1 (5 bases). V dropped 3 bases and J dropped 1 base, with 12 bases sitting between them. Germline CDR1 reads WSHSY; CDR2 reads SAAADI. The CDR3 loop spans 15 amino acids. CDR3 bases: TGCGCCAGCAGTGACACCTGGGGGGGGAACACTGAAGCTTTCTTT. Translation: CASSDTWGGNTEAFF.

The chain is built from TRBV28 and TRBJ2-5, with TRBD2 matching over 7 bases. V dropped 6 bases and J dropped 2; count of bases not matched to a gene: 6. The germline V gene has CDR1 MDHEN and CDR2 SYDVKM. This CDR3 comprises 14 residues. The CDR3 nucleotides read TGTGCCAGCAGCGGTGCTAGCGGACAAGAGACCCAGTACTTC. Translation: CASSGASGQETQYF.

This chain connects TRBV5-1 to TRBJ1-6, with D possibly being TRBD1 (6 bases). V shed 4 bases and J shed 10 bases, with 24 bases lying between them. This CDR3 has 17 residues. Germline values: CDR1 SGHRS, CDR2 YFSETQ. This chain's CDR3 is CASSRVTGRGQESPLHF. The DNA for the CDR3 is TGCGCCAGCAGCAGGGTAACAGGGCGAGGACAAGAATCACCCCTCCACTTT.

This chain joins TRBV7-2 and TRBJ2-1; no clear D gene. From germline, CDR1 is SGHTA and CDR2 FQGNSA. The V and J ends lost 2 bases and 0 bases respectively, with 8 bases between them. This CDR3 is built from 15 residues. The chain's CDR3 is CASSLHTSSYNEQFF. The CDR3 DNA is TGTGCCAGCAGCTTACATACGAGCTCCTACAATGAGCAGTTCTTC. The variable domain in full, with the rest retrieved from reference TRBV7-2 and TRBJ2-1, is GAGVSQSPSNKVTEKGKDVELRCDPISGHTALYWYRQSLGQGLEFLIYFQGNSAPDKSGLPSDRFSAERTGGSVSTLTIQRTQQEDSAVYLCASSLHTSSYNEQFFGPGTRLTVL.

In DNA form, the CDR3 reads TGTGCCAGCAGTGAACAGGGTCACGGGGAGCTGTTTTTT. Amino acids: CASSEQGHGELFF. V and J are TRBV2 and TRBJ2-2; a possible D gene is TRBD1 (5 bases). The V end was cut by 2 bases, the J end by 7 bases, with 8 bases between. This CDR3 has 13 amino acids. The germline V gene encodes CDR1 SNHLY and CDR2 FYNNEI.